The 7 T cell receptor beta chains in this list originate from one sample, sequenced in a study of tumor-infiltrating lymphocytes in primary liver carcinoma (TCRdb year 2017). These reads were obtained on an Illumina HiSeq 2500. TCRbeta-specific cDNA was reverse-transcribed from approximately 500 ng total RNA using a constant-region primer and ProtoScript II reverse transcriptase. Construction of the TCRbeta libraries relied on three nested rounds of multiplex PCR, following a slightly modified ARM-PCR procedure. The first two PCR rounds used multiplex TRBV1-TRBV30 forward primers with a Cbeta reverse primer, each for roughly 10 cycles. The public reads were quality trimmed at Q25 with fastp and then assembled into clones with MiXCR by TCRdb, keeping productive beta chains. When rows share a CDR3 protein, they turn into one entry using the most common DNA and genes. The sample includes around 330,000 distinct CDR3 sequences, with approximately 60% observed a single time. The ten largest clones add up to approximately 9.4% of the sample.

TRIzol reagent was used to extract blood RNA from unsorted whole blood, while the DNeasy Blood & Tissue kit provided the germline DNA. What was sequenced was peripheral blood. Receptor source: a man in his forties with primary liver carcinoma and hepatitis B virus infection.

This rearrangement joins TRBV11-2 to TRBJ2-1; 8 bases are shared with TRBD2. In germline, CDR1 is SGHAT, CDR2 FQNNGV. V dropped 11 bases and J dropped 12; count of bases not matched to a gene: 27. CDR3 length: 17 residues. The DNA for the CDR3 is TGTGCCTGTAGCTCGACGGCGGGGGGCATCGCAGCTCTGGCGCAGTTCTTC. Encoded protein: CACSSTAGGIAALAQFF.

This chain links TRBV28 with TRBJ1-2, with D perhaps matching TRBD1 (6 bases). Trimming shortened V by 5 bases and J by 13 bases, and 20 bases separated the two germline ends. Germline V gives CDR1 MDHEN, CDR2 SYDVKM. This CDR3 contains 13 residues. For the CDR3, the DNA is TGTGCCAGCAGTCTCCCGTCAACCAGGGGTAGCACCTTC. Translated: CASSLPSTRGSTF.

Comments on this clonotype: Likely a read error: the CDR3 ends without its conserved phenylalanine or tryptophan. The rearrangement joins TRBV29-1 to TRBJ2-2; TRBD1 matches 7 bases. Looked up from germline, CDR1 is SQVTM and CDR2 is ANQGSEA. This CDR3 has 15 residues. CDR3 sequence reads: CSVIPTGWDTRELFL. The CDR3 DNA is TGCAGCGTTATACCGACAGGGTGGGACACCAGGGAGCTGTTTCTC.

As to this clonotype: This may be a read error, as it is one base from a much larger clone. The chain combines TRBV12-3 or TRBV12-4 with TRBJ1-1; D gene unclear. The V gene lost 5 bases and the J gene lost 1 base, with 11 bases spanning the gap. The length of the CDR3 is 14 residues. The DNA of the CDR3 is TGTGCCAGCAGTGAGCAGAACCAGAACACTGAAGCTTTCTTT. Encoded protein: CASSEQNQNTEAFF.

In the case of this clonotype: Just one base apart from a much larger clone, this may be a read error. The rearrangement links TRBV4-1 to TRBJ2-3; TRBD1 is a possible D gene (5 bases). Trimming pared 1 base from V and 5 bases from J, leaving 13 bases between. The CDR3 is made up of 15 amino acids. Germline CDR1 MGHRA, CDR2 YSYEKL. This CDR3 reads CASSQGSGNIDTQYF. CDR3 coding DNA: TGCGCCAGCAGCCAAGGGTCAGGGAACATAGATACGCAGTATTTT.

Notes on this clonotype: The junction shows a germline mismatch at one end, possibly a read error. The chain joins TRBV11-2 to TRBJ2-3, with D perhaps matching TRBD1 (5 bases). The CDR3 runs to 18 residues. CDR1 is SGHAT and CDR2 is FQNNGV in the germline V gene. The CDR3 DNA follows: TGTGCCAGTAGCTCGTATCATCGACAGTTCCACCCGACAGATACGCAGTATTTT. Amino acid sequence: CASSSYHRQFHPTDTQYF.

Regarding this clonotype: It may be a read error: a sequence one base away is much more abundant. The rearrangement links TRBV4-1 to TRBJ2-7; TRBD2 agrees at 11 bases. This CDR3 has 16 residues. V lost 3 bases to trimming and J lost 4 bases; unmatched junction nucleotides: 8. Germline-derived CDR1 and CDR2 are MGHRA and YSYEKL. The CDR3 region has the DNA TGCGCCAGCAGCCACCCCACTAGCGGGGGAGGATACGAGCAGTACTTC. Translating gives CASSHPTSGGGYEQYF.